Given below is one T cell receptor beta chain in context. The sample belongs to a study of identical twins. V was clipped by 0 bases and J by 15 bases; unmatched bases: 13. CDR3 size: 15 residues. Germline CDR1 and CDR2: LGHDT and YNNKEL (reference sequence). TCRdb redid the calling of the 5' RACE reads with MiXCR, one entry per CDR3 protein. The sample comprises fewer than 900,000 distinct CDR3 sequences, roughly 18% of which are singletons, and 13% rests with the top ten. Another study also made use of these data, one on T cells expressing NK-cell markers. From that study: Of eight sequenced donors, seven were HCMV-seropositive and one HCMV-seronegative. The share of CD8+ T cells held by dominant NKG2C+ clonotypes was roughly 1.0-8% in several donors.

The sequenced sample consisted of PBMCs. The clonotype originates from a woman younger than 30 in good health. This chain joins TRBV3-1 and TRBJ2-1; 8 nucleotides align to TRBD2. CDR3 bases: TGTGCCAGCAGCCAAGATCTTCTGGGCGGGAGGCCGGGGTTCTTC. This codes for CASSQDLLGGRPGFF.